The T cell receptor (beta chain) described here comes from a study of blood T cell repertoires in COVID-19. Generated by immunoSEQ multiplex PCR, the TCRdb table keeps only in-frame clones and is missing some. The repertoire holds 250,000 or so clones, with just under 90% as singletons. The germline CDR1 and CDR2 sequences are LGHDT and YNNKEL (reference sequence). The CDR3 contains 17 residues. With 4 bases clipped from V and 6 bases from J, the junction kept 11 bases outside the gene matches. The chain carries TRBV3-1 (or the pseudogene TRBV3-2) and TRBJ2-2; 10 nucleotides agree with TRBD1. The TCR was taken from a woman younger than 45 with acute COVID-19. Sequencing used PBMCs or T cells enriched from blood (not recorded which). As DNA, the CDR3 is TGTGCCAGCAGCCGAAGGGACAGGGGAATGAGAGCCGGGGAGCTGTTTTTT. This gives the protein CASSRRDRGMRAGELFF.